Listed here are 25 T cell receptor beta chains from one sample, sequenced in a study of blood T cells in healthy people across ages. Using a J-beta primer mix together with a sample-barcoded 5' primer, a second PCR was run for about 6 to 11 cycles. TCRdb reprocessed the 5' RACE reads with MiXCR, giving one entry per CDR3 protein. The sample yields about 760,000 distinct CDR3 sequences, 45% to 70% seen once. Sequenced input: blood. These receptors all stem from a man in his forties in good health.

The V gene is TRBV20-1, the J gene TRBJ1-6; TRBD1 is a possible D gene (5 bases). CDR3 length: 15 residues. Looked up from germline, CDR1 is DFQATT and CDR2 is SNEGSKA (reference sequence). V lost 6 bases, J lost 6 bases, and 18 bases lay in between. CDR3 region: CSAAFGGPSNSPLHF. The CDR3 DNA sequence: TGCAGTGCCGCCTTCGGGGGTCCGAGTAATTCACCCCTCCACTTT.

V usage is TRBV15 and J usage is TRBJ2-7; tentative D call: TRBD1 (7 bases). The CDR3 sequence is 15 residues long. The V gene lost 3 bases and the J gene lost 1 base, with 13 bases spanning the gap. From germline, CDR1 is LNHNV and CDR2 YYDKDF (reference sequence). The CDR3 loop is CATSSGGTASYEQYF. The CDR3 region has the DNA TGTGCCACCAGCAGTGGCGGGACAGCATCCTACGAGCAGTACTTC.

This chain uses TRBV20-1 with TRBJ2-1; 7 nucleotides align to TRBD2. The germline V gene encodes CDR1 DFQATT and CDR2 SNEGSKA (reference sequence). This CDR3 has 17 amino acids. V was clipped by 3 bases and J by 1 base; unmatched bases: 12. The CDR3, as DNA: TGCAGTGCTAGCCTCCGAGGGGCGGGACTATCCTACAATGAGCAGTTCTTC. The encoded protein is CSASLRGAGLSYNEQFF.

V and J are TRBV7-9 and TRBJ2-5, with a tentative D call TRBD1 (6 bases). The germline V and J ends were trimmed by 1 base and 5 bases, with 14 bases remaining between them. The length of the CDR3 is 15 residues. Germline loops: CDR1 SEHNR, CDR2 FQNEAQ (reference sequence). The DNA of the CDR3 is TGTGCCAGCAGCTTAGGTCCTACAGGGATTGAGACCCAGTACTTC. It yields the protein CASSLGPTGIETQYF.

The CDR3 reads CASRETVGNQPQHF. CDR3 sequence (DNA): TGCGCCAGCAGGGAGACAGTAGGCAATCAGCCCCAGCATTTT. V gene TRBV4-1 combines with J gene TRBJ1-5; perhaps TRBD1 as D (5 bases). Germline CDR1 and CDR2: MGHRA and YSYEKL. Deletions cut 6 bases from V and 2 bases from J, with 11 bases between. The length of the CDR3 is 14 residues.

V gene TRBV28 combines with J gene TRBJ2-5; D is ambiguous. V was pared by 3 bases and J by 1 base, with 12 bases between. CDR3 length: 15 amino acids. CDR1 and CDR2 (germline): MDHEN, SYDVKM. The CDR3 sequence: CASSFRRQSQETQYF. Here the CDR3 DNA reads TGTGCCAGCAGTTTTCGTCGTCAAAGCCAAGAGACCCAGTACTTC. The whole variable domain, filled in from reference TRBV28 and TRBJ2-5, reads DVKVTQSSRYLVKRTGEKVFLECVQDMDHENMFWYRQDPGLGLRLIYFSYDVKMKEKGDIPEGYSVSREKKERFSLILESASTNQTSMYLCASSFRRQSQETQYFGPGTRLLVL.

This clonotype has a handful of counts. The chain joins TRBV28 to TRBJ2-5; TRBD2 is a possible D gene (5 bases). The CDR3 totals 13 residues. The germline V and J ends were trimmed by 3 bases and 4 bases, with 9 bases remaining between them. The germline V gene encodes CDR1 MDHEN and CDR2 SYDVKM. In DNA form, the CDR3 reads TGTGCCAGCAGTTTCGAGGGATTAGAGACCCAGTACTTC. It translates to CASSFEGLETQYF.

The J gene is TRBJ2-7, the V gene TRBV28; no clear D. V was trimmed by 7 bases and J by 4 bases, leaving 11 bases between them. This CDR3 spans 12 amino acids. In germline, CDR1 is MDHEN, CDR2 SYDVKM. CDR3 in DNA: TGTGCCAGCACCCAGGTGGGGTACGAGCAGTACTTC. Translation gives CASTQVGYEQYF.

The chain links TRBV28 to TRBJ2-1; TRBD2 agrees at 14 bases. This CDR3 region has 14 residues. The germline gives CDR1 MDHEN, CDR2 SYDVKM. V was pared by 6 bases and J by 7 bases, with 2 bases of the junction left unmatched. CDR3 sequence (DNA): TGTGCCAGCAGAGGGACTAGCGGGAGTAATGAGCAGTTCTTC. Translating gives CASRGTSGSNEQFF.

This clonotype occurred once. This chain joins TRBV29-1 and TRBJ2-1, with 8 nucleotides matching TRBD1. The length of the CDR3 is 12 residues. The germline V gene has CDR1 SQVTM and CDR2 ANQGSEA. V dropped 5 bases and J dropped 7; count of bases not matched to a gene: 4. Written as DNA, the CDR3 is TGCAGCGTTCGACAGGGGAGGAATGAGCAGTTCTTC. Residues: CSVRQGRNEQFF.

The rearrangement joins TRBV6-2 or TRBV6-3 to TRBJ2-3; 7 positions agree with TRBD2. The CDR3 totals 17 residues. Germline V gene lookup returns CDR1 MNHEY and CDR2 SVGEGT. Trimming cost V 7 bases and J 4 bases; bases outside gene matches: 17. CDR3 amino acids: CASTPWEGIMAADTQYF. In DNA form, the CDR3 reads TGTGCCAGCACCCCGTGGGAGGGAATTATGGCCGCAGATACGCAGTATTTT.

The chain has TRBV3-1 and TRBJ2-7, with D unresolved. There are 15 residues in the CDR3. CDR1 and CDR2 (germline): LGHDT, YNNKEL (reference sequence). V was trimmed by 1 base and J by 3 bases, leaving 13 bases between them. The CDR3 sequence is CASSQGPSTDYEQYF. The CDR3 DNA sequence: TGTGCCAGCAGCCAAGGTCCCAGTACCGACTACGAGCAGTACTTC.

This clonotype was detected ten times or more. The chain joins TRBV20-1 to TRBJ1-4; 7 positions match TRBD1. The germline V gene encodes CDR1 DFQATT and CDR2 SNEGSKA (reference sequence). V lost 3 bases, J lost 8 bases, and 6 bases stayed unmatched. This CDR3 contains 13 residues. DNA of the CDR3: TGCAGTGCTAGGAGGCAGGGGGGCGAAAAACTGTTTTTT. Translated: CSARRQGGEKLFF.

As for this clonotype: It may be a read error: a sequence one base away is much more abundant. The chain joins TRBV7-9 to TRBJ2-5; the match to TRBD2 covers 8 bases. CDR1 is SEHNR and CDR2 is FQNEAQ in the germline V gene (reference sequence). The CDR3 spans 15 residues. V shed 1 base, J shed 11 bases, and the junction held 12 bases outside the gene matches. In DNA, the CDR3 is TGTGCCAGCAGCTTAGGCGGGGGGACTCACAATGAGCAGTACTTC. This gives the protein CASSLGGGTHNEQYF.

V gene TRBV5-6 combines with J gene TRBJ1-2; D remains ambiguous. V was pared by 1 base and J by 5 bases, with 15 bases between. Germline-derived CDR1 and CDR2 are SGHDT and YYEEEE. The CDR3 has 15 residues. The CDR3 region has the DNA TGTGCCAGCAGCTTGAAGACTCTTTTATCTTATGGCTACACCTTC. This codes for CASSLKTLLSYGYTF.

This clonotype was seen more than once but under ten times. The chain joins TRBV20-1 to TRBJ2-4; possibly TRBD1 for D (6 bases). CDR1 is DFQATT, CDR2 SNEGSKA, per germline (reference sequence). The CDR3 is made up of 14 amino acids. The V and J ends lost 6 bases and 1 base respectively, with 13 bases between them. The CDR3 coding sequence is TGCAGTGCCGAAGCGAGGGGGGCCAAAAACATTCAGTACTTC. This encodes CSAEARGAKNIQYF.

The chain couples TRBV27 to TRBJ2-7; 11 nucleotides line up with TRBD1. The CDR3 has 16 amino acids. The V and J ends lost 4 bases and 2 bases, in that order; junction bases with no gene match: 7. Germline CDR1 and CDR2: MNHEY and SMNVEV (reference sequence). The CDR3 here is CASSSRTGGPPYEQYF. CDR3 bases: TGTGCCAGCAGTTCGCGGACAGGGGGCCCCCCCTACGAGCAGTACTTC.

This clonotype was observed a few times. CDR3 residues: CSVESGMHYGYTF. Here the CDR3 DNA reads TGCAGCGTTGAATCAGGGATGCACTATGGCTACACCTTC. This chain links TRBV29-1 with TRBJ1-2; D may be TRBD1 (5 bases). Germline lookup yields CDR1 SQVTM and CDR2 ANQGSEA. V was cut by 2 bases and J by 3 bases, with 10 bases left in between. This CDR3 comprises 13 residues.

The V and J genes are TRBV6-2 or TRBV6-3 and TRBJ1-2, with D possibly TRBD1 on 6 matching bases. There are 13 residues in the CDR3. The V gene's germline CDR1 is MNHEY and CDR2 SVGEGT. V dropped 6 bases and J dropped 4 bases, with 12 bases sitting between them. CDR3 DNA sequence: TGTGCCAGCAGCGGACAGTTCGGCTATGGCTACACCTTC. Its protein product is CASSGQFGYGYTF.

The chain uses TRBV3-1 and TRBJ2-3; possible D gene TRBD1, 5 bases. In germline, CDR1 is LGHDT, CDR2 YNNKEL (reference sequence). The length of the CDR3 is 15 residues. V was pared by 1 base and J by 4 bases, with 12 bases between. This CDR3 is CASSQVQGAPDTQYF. CDR3 nucleotides: TGTGCCAGCAGCCAAGTGCAGGGCGCGCCAGATACGCAGTATTTT.

The chain has TRBV7-9 and TRBJ1-3; D might be TRBD1 (5 bases). CDR3 length: 15 residues. CDR1 and CDR2 (germline): SEHNR, FQNEAQ (reference sequence). Trimming cost V 5 bases and J 7 bases, with 18 bases left between them. Written as DNA, the CDR3 is TGTGCCAGCAGCGCCTTATCGGGGGTCCTCAACACCATATATTTT. It codes for CASSALSGVLNTIYF.

The CDR3 region is CASSLMGNTQYF. The DNA for the CDR3 is TGTGCCAGCAGCTTGATGGGGAATACGCAGTATTTT. This chain joins TRBV5-5 and TRBJ2-3; D unclear. With 1 base removed from V and 7 bases from J, the gap between germline ends came to 7 bases. This CDR3 is built from 12 residues. Germline V CDR1 and CDR2: SGHKS, YYEKEE (reference sequence).

The chain employs TRBV20-1 and TRBJ2-1; TRBD2 agrees at 8 bases. The V gene's germline CDR1 is DFQATT and CDR2 SNEGSKA (reference sequence). V lost 1 base and J lost 7; bases outside the gene matches: 0. This CDR3 has 12 residues. The DNA for the CDR3 is TGCAGTGCTAGAGCTAGCGGGAATGAGCAGTTCTTC. Residues: CSARASGNEQFF.

This clonotype has a single count. One end of the junction fails to match germline, which may point to a read error. V usage is TRBV9 and J usage is TRBJ2-5, with a weak D call TRBD2 (5 bases). The DNA end is more similar to TRBJ2-7, so the J call may be wrong. The CDR3 contains 15 residues. Per the germline V gene, CDR1 is SGDLS and CDR2 is YYNGEE. CDR3 sequence (DNA): TGTGCCAGCAGTGTAGGATCGGCTAGCAGCTACGAGCAGTACTTC. Translating gives CASSVGSASSYEQYF.

V and J are TRBV14 and TRBJ2-7; 7 bases are shared with TRBD1. The end of the DNA aligns better with TRBJ2-1, so the J call may be wrong. Germline CDR1 SGHDN, CDR2 FVKESK. The CDR3 has 15 residues. CDR3 in amino acids: CASSGAGGPGGEQFF. CDR3 in DNA: TGTGCCAGCAGCGGTGCAGGAGGACCAGGGGGTGAGCAGTTCTTC.